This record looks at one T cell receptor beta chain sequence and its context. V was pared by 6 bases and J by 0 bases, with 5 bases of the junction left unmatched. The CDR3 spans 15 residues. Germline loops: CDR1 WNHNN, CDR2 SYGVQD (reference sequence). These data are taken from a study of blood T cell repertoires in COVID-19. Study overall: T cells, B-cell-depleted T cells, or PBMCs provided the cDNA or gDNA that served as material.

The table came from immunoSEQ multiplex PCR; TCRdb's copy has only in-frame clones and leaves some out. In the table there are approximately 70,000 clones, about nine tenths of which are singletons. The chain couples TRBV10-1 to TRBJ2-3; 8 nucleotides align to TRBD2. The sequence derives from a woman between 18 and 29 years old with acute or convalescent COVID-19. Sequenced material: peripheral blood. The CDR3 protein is CASSPRGASTDTQYF. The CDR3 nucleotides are TGCGCCAGCAGCCCGCGGGGGGCGAGCACAGATACGCAGTATTTT.